A selection of T cell receptor beta chains follows, all from one sample in a study of OX40 agonist ivuxolimab in advanced cancers. The repertoire was sequenced with immunoSEQ multiplex PCR; TCRdb's copy has only in-frame clones and lacks some. Among around 79,000 clones listed, more than 90% were seen once. Sequencing was performed on CD4+ or CD8+ T cells sorted from blood, taken in a trial of the OX40 agonist ivuxolimab. The receptor set was obtained from an adult with an advanced solid tumor such as melanoma, head and neck, liver or kidney cancer. Each CDR3 is given with its conserved first and last residue. The D gene is left open where the match is weak. The size of a clone is reported for some rows only, either as once, few or many, or as a class for expanded clones.

.,TRBV9,.,TRBJ2-7,CASSVAQWSYEQYF,TGTGCCAGCAGCGTAGCACAGTGGTCCTACGAGCAGTACTTC
TRBD1,TRBV19,.,TRBJ2-1,CASSEIIGSGQGNEQFF,TGTGCCAGTAGTGAGATAATAGGTTCGGGACAGGGGAACGAGCAGTTCTTC
.,TRBV10-1,.,TRBJ1-1,CASSESVGTEAFF,TGCGCCAGCAGTGAGTCCGTCGGGACTGAAGCTTTCTTT
.,TRBV19,.,TRBJ2-1,CASSISGTNEQFF,TGTGCCAGTAGTATATCAGGTACCAATGAGCAGTTCTTC
.,TRBV6-8,.,TRBJ1-5,CGRVGAQHF,TGTGGAAGAGTCGGGGCCCAGCATTTT
.,TRBV27,.,TRBJ2-7,CASSLSPPMSLGRYGQYF,TGTGCCAGCAGTTTATCCCCCCCCATGTCACTAGGGCGCTACGGGCAGTACTTC
.,TRBV29-1,.,TRBJ1-4,CSVETRSFNEKLFF,TGCAGCGTTGAAACCCGTTCTTTTAATGAAAAACTGTTTTTT
.,TRBV30,.,TRBJ1-5,CAWERSGRQPQHF,TGTGCCTGGGAAAGATCAGGGCGGCAGCCCCAGCATTTT
.,TRBV6-1,.,TRBJ2-1,CASFGGAGYNEQFF,TGTGCCAGCTTCGGGGGAGCGGGTTACAATGAGCAGTTCTTC
.,TRBV13,.,TRBJ2-1,CASSLGAGPYNEQFF,TGTGCCAGCAGCTTAGGCGCGGGTCCCTACAATGAGCAGTTCTTC
TRBD1,TRBV7-2,.,TRBJ2-5,CASSSWTGLYQETQYF,TGTGCCAGCAGCAGCTGGACAGGGCTATACCAAGAGACCCAGTACTTC
.,TRBV11-2,.,TRBJ1-4,CASSYGQRENEKLFF,TGTGCCAGCAGCTATGGACAGCGCGAGAATGAAAAACTGTTTTTT
TRBD1,TRBV5-1,.,TRBJ2-7,CASSFWTGGYEQYF,TGCGCCAGCAGCTTCTGGACAGGGGGCTACGAGCAGTACTTC
TRBD2,TRBV7-9,.,TRBJ2-7,CASSPGGVGAYEQYF,TGTGCCAGCAGCCCCGGGGGGGTGGGGGCTTACGAGCAGTACTTC
.,TRBV6-6,.,TRBJ1-1,CASSPLPGAMNTEAFF,TGTGCCAGCAGTCCCCTCCCGGGGGCCATGAACACTGAAGCTTTCTTT
.,TRBV7-8,.,TRBJ1-2,CASSLAWSGAGLHGYTF,TGTGCCAGCAGCTTAGCATGGTCAGGGGCCGGGCTTCATGGCTACACCTTC
.,TRBV27,once,TRBJ2-5,CASSLGARQGETQYF,TGTGCCAGCAGTTTAGGCGCGCGCCAGGGCGAGACCCAGTACTTC
TRBD1,TRBV7-9,.,TRBJ1-1,CASSPRDRGRLNTEAFF,TGTGCCAGCAGCCCCCGGGACAGGGGGCGACTAAACACTGAAGCTTTCTTT
.,TRBV6-1,.,TRBJ1-5,CASSEVGNQPQHF,TGTGCCAGCAGTGAAGTGGGCAATCAGCCCCAGCATTTT
.,TRBV19,.,TRBJ2-3,CASSPSGTRADTQYF,TGTGCCAGTAGTCCCTCCGGTACGAGGGCAGATACGCAGTATTTT